The 27 T cell receptor beta chains given below trace back to one sample, sequenced in a study of blood T cell repertoires in COVID-19. TCRdb keeps only in-frame clones here, not all; method: immunoSEQ multiplex PCR. Seen here are 120,000 or so clones, roughly 72% observed once, and the top ten hold approximately 5.7%. Material for sequencing was peripheral blood. The source is a man aged 55 to 69 with acute or convalescent COVID-19.

The chain has TRBV5-1 and TRBJ2-3; 11 bases agree with TRBD2. CDR1 is SGHRS and CDR2 is YFSETQ in the germline V gene. J gave up 4 bases and V 4 bases, and 5 bases lay outside the gene matches. The CDR3 spans 15 residues. The CDR3 DNA follows: TGCGCCAGCAGCCCCACTAGCGGGAGAGCAGATACGCAGTATTTT. Amino acids: CASSPTSGRADTQYF.

The chain carries TRBV11-1 and TRBJ1-1; D is undetermined. V lost 3 bases and J lost 6, with 11 bases in between. The CDR3 consists of 13 residues. Germline lookup yields CDR1 SGHAT and CDR2 FQDESV (reference sequence). CDR3 nucleotides: TGTGCCAGCAGCTTGGGGATGGGAGCTGAAGCTTTCTTT. It yields the protein CASSLGMGAEAFF. The whole variable domain, filled in from reference TRBV11-1 and TRBJ1-1, reads EAEVAQSPRYKITEKSQAVAFWCDPISGHATLYWYRQILGQGPELLVQFQDESVVDDSQLPKDRFSAERLKGVDSTLKIQPAELGDSAMYLCASSLGMGAEAFFGQGTRLTVV.

The V gene is TRBV6-2 or TRBV6-3, the J gene TRBJ2-3; 14 bases match TRBD2. The CDR3 runs 16 residues. V lost 6 bases to trimming and J lost 1 base; unmatched junction nucleotides: 3. Germline CDR1 is MNHEY and CDR2 is SVGEGT. As DNA, the CDR3 is TGTGCCAGCAGCCCGGGACTAGCGGGGGGCACAGATACGCAGTATTTT. Translating gives CASSPGLAGGTDTQYF.

The chain has TRBV20-1 and TRBJ1-2; D not certain. V gave up 6 bases and J gave up 6 bases, with 8 bases separating them. Germline lookup yields CDR1 DFQATT and CDR2 SNEGSKA (reference sequence). The CDR3 loop spans 10 amino acids. The CDR3 region is CSAQRDGYTF. For the CDR3, the DNA is TGCAGTGCACAACGGGATGGCTACACCTTC.

The chain is built from TRBV6-1 and TRBJ2-7; TRBD1 matches at 7 bases. The CDR3 runs to 17 residues. Germline CDR1 is MNHNS and CDR2 is SASEGT. V dropped 3 bases and J dropped 0; count of bases not matched to a gene: 11. The CDR3 sequence: CASSEFLRDSRSYEQYF. CDR3 nucleotides: TGTGCCAGCAGTGAGTTCCTTCGGGACAGCCGCTCCTACGAGCAGTACTTC.

This clone was picked up one time. DNA for the CDR3: TGTGCCTGGAGTTCGCCGACGGACTACACAACTAATGAAAAACTGTTTTTT. Its translation is CAWSSPTDYTTNEKLFF. The chain couples TRBV30 to TRBJ1-4; no definite D call. The V and J ends lost 2 bases and 0 bases respectively, with 16 bases between them. CDR1 and CDR2 (germline): GTSNPN, SVGIG (reference sequence). This CDR3 is 17 amino acids long.

About this clone: This sample also contains other DNA sequences that code for the same CDR3. The V gene is TRBV24-1, the J gene TRBJ1-2, with 8 bases lining up with TRBD1. V shed 4 bases, J shed 2 bases, and the junction held 2 bases outside the gene matches. The CDR3 has 14 amino acids. The germline V gene has CDR1 KGHDR and CDR2 SFDVKD. CDR3 amino acids: CATSDRTGNYGYTF. The CDR3 bases are TGTGCCACCAGTGACAGGACAGGGAACTATGGCTACACCTTC.

The chain uses TRBV4-1 and TRBJ1-5; no definite D call. The V gene lost 0 bases and the J gene lost 4 bases, with 4 bases spanning the gap. The CDR3 totals 13 residues. CDR1 is MGHRA and CDR2 is YSYEKL in the germline V gene. CDR3 residues: CASSQDQNQPQHF. The CDR3 DNA reads TGCGCCAGCAGCCAAGATCAAAATCAGCCCCAGCATTTT.

This clone was found once. The chain recombines TRBV6-1 with TRBJ1-1, with TRBD1 as a possible D gene (5 bases). The CDR3 runs 15 residues. The germline V and J ends were trimmed by 6 bases and 3 bases, with 17 bases remaining between them. CDR1 MNHNS and CDR2 SASEGT come from the germline V gene. The DNA of the CDR3 is TGTGCCAGCAGGCAAGGAGGGGTGTTGGACACTGAAGCTTTCTTT. Protein: CASRQGGVLDTEAFF.

The gene calls are TRBV27 and TRBJ2-7; D unresolved. V shed 2 bases and J shed 0 bases, with 11 bases lying between them. CDR3 size: 15 residues. Germline CDR1 MNHEY, CDR2 SMNVEV (reference sequence). DNA for the CDR3: TGTGCCAGCAGTTTAAAAGGCTCTAGCTCCTACGAGCAGTACTTC. Its protein is CASSLKGSSSYEQYF.

Here the CDR3 reads CATSRDRIGQGKNQPQHF. DNA for the CDR3: TGTGCCACCAGCAGAGATCGAATAGGACAGGGGAAAAATCAGCCCCAGCATTTT. The genes are TRBV15 and TRBJ1-5; 9 bases map to TRBD1. Germline-derived CDR1 and CDR2 are LNHNV and YYDKDF (reference sequence). CDR3 length equals 18 residues. Trimming cost V 0 bases and J 4 bases; bases outside gene matches: 10.

In this sample, this clone turned up a few times. V and J are TRBV28 and TRBJ1-4; 7 bases fit TRBD1. The germline CDR1 and CDR2 sequences are MDHEN and SYDVKM. This CDR3 has 15 residues. Losses at the gene ends were 3 bases for V and 2 bases for J; bases not matched to a gene: 3. The CDR3 DNA is TGTGCCAGCAGTTTCACAGGGGCCACTAATGAAAAACTGTTTTTT. It translates to CASSFTGATNEKLFF.

The V and J genes are TRBV18 and TRBJ1-1, with unresolved D. CDR3 size: 14 residues. The germline gives CDR1 KGHSH, CDR2 LQKENI. V lost 2 bases, J lost 1 base, and 8 bases lay in between. The DNA for the CDR3 is TGTGCCAGCTCACCAGTGGGCAAGAACACTGAAGCTTTCTTT. Translated, it gives CASSPVGKNTEAFF.

The genes are TRBV6-1 and TRBJ1-2; the match to TRBD1 covers 9 bases. Germline CDR1 reads MNHNS; CDR2 reads SASEGT. J gave up 7 bases and V 3 bases, and 9 bases lay outside the gene matches. The CDR3 has 15 residues. CDR3 region: CASSEPSDRGIGYTF. The CDR3, as DNA: TGTGCCAGCAGTGAGCCTTCAGACAGGGGGATTGGCTACACCTTC.

The chain recombines TRBV30 with TRBJ1-2; 10 positions agree with TRBD1. Per germline, CDR1 GTSNPN and CDR2 SVGIG (reference sequence). The J segment lost 4 bases and the V segment lost 2 bases, leaving 7 bases of the junction unmatched. CDR3 length: 15 residues. The CDR3 reads CAWSKWTGGTYGYTF. The CDR3 DNA reads as TGTGCCTGGAGTAAATGGACAGGGGGGACCTATGGCTACACCTTC.

A word on this clone: One end of the junction varies from germline; a read error may be responsible. This chain connects TRBV3-1 (or the pseudogene TRBV3-2) to TRBJ1-3; D remains unclear. Germline V gene data show CDR1 as LGHDT and CDR2 as YNNKEL (reference sequence). CDR3 length equals 11 residues. CDR3 sequence reads: CASSQGAEARF. CDR3 DNA sequence: TGTGCCAGCAGCCAAGGTGCGGAGGCGCGTTTT.

This clone showed up just a few times. This chain links TRBV6-1 with TRBJ1-2, with unresolved D. CDR3 length equals 13 residues. Trimming left V 3 bases short and J 2 bases short, with 7 bases between. CDR1 MNHNS and CDR2 SASEGT come from the germline V gene. This chain's CDR3 is CASSDWQNYGYTF. For the CDR3, the DNA is TGTGCCAGCAGTGATTGGCAGAACTATGGCTACACCTTC.

The rearrangement links TRBV3-1 (or the pseudogene TRBV3-2) to TRBJ2-5; maybe TRBD2 (7 bases). Per germline, CDR1 LGHDT and CDR2 YNNKEL (reference sequence). V dropped 5 bases and J dropped 5 bases, with 15 bases sitting between them. This CDR3 comprises 14 residues. CDR3 DNA: TGTGCCAGCAGCTGGAGGGGGGGCCTCGAGACCCAGTACTTC. It specifies CASSWRGGLETQYF.

Here the CDR3 reads CASSPLGQLDEQYF. CDR3 nucleotides: TGTGCCAGCTCACCGTTGGGACAGTTGGACGAGCAGTACTTC. The chain couples TRBV18 to TRBJ2-7, with 7 bases fitting TRBD1. Germline V lookup: CDR1 KGHSH, CDR2 LQKENI. The CDR3 loop spans 14 amino acids. The junction had 7 bases not matched to a gene; V was cut back by 3 bases and J by 5 bases. The entire variable domain, with the rest obtained from reference TRBV18 and TRBJ2-7, is as follows: NAGVMQNPRHLVRRRGQEARLRCSPMKGHSHVYWYRQLPEEGLKFMVYLQKENIIDESGMPKERFSAEFPKEGPSILRIQQVVRGDSAAYFCASSPLGQLDEQYFGPGTRLTVT.

This clone has a handful of counts. The CDR3 is CASSPLRTVTEAFF. The CDR3 nucleotides read TGTGCCAGCAGTCCCCTAAGAACAGTGACTGAAGCTTTCTTT. The genes are TRBV6-5 and TRBJ1-1; unclear D gene. From germline, CDR1 is MNHEY and CDR2 SVGAGI. Trimming took off 5 bases at V and 5 bases at J, with 15 bases between the two ends. There are 14 residues in the CDR3.

This clone was recorded a few times. The chain employs TRBV5-4 and TRBJ2-1, with 9 positions matching TRBD1. With V trimmed by 2 bases and J by 10 bases, 4 bases remained unmatched. The V gene's germline CDR1 is SGHNT and CDR2 YYREEE (reference sequence). The CDR3 has 13 amino acids. DNA of the CDR3: TGTGCCAGCAGCTTCGGGACAGGGATAGAGCAGTTCTTC. Protein sequence: CASSFGTGIEQFF. Based on the CDR3 plus reference TRBV5-4 and TRBJ2-1, the full variable domain is ETGVTQSPTHLIKTRGQQVTLRCSSQSGHNTVSWYQQALGQGPQFIFQYYREEENGRGNFPPRFSGLQFPNYSSELNVNALELDDSALYLCASSFGTGIEQFFGPGTRLTVL.

The rearrangement joins TRBV10-3 to TRBJ2-1; TRBD2 matches 11 bases. J lost 3 bases, V lost 0 bases, and 7 bases had no gene match. The germline V gene has CDR1 ENHRY and CDR2 SYGVKD. The CDR3 length is 18 residues. As DNA, the CDR3 is TGTGCCATCAGTGAGTCGGGACTAGCGGCTTTATACTACAATGAGCAGTTCTTC. Protein: CAISESGLAALYYNEQFF.

The CDR3 loop is CASSAGNTEAFF. CDR3 nucleotides: TGTGCCAGCAGCGCCGGGAACACTGAAGCTTTCTTT. This rearrangement joins TRBV9 to TRBJ1-1; D gene uncertain. The V gene's germline CDR1 is SGDLS and CDR2 YYNGEE. Trimming stripped 3 bases from V and 1 base from J, with 4 bases between. The CDR3 consists of 12 residues.

The rearrangement links TRBV18 to TRBJ1-1; 7 bases line up with TRBD1. The V gene end was trimmed by 3 bases and the J gene end by 0 bases; junction bases not matched to a gene: 4. Germline loops: CDR1 KGHSH, CDR2 LQKENI. The CDR3 has 15 residues. The CDR3 DNA sequence: TGTGCCAGCTCACCGGACAGGTTCATGAACACTGAAGCTTTCTTT. Translating it yields CASSPDRFMNTEAFF.

The chain links TRBV5-1 to TRBJ2-6; weak D call: TRBD1 (5 bases). The CDR3 is 14 residues long. Germline V gives CDR1 SGHRS, CDR2 YFSETQ. V dropped 2 bases and J dropped 3 bases, with 6 bases sitting between them. The CDR3 loop is CASSFTGGANVLTF. The CDR3 DNA reads as TGCGCCAGCAGCTTTACAGGTGGGGCCAACGTCCTGACTTTC.

The V call is TRBV3-1 (or the pseudogene TRBV3-2), the J call TRBJ1-1, with D unclear. V lost 0 bases and J lost 5, with 13 bases in between. This CDR3 region has 15 residues. The germline CDR1 and CDR2 sequences are LGHDT and YNNKEL (reference sequence). This chain's CDR3 is CASSQEWAGRTEAFF. Written as DNA, the CDR3 is TGTGCCAGCAGCCAAGAATGGGCGGGTAGGACTGAAGCTTTCTTT.

CDR3 sequence (DNA): TGTGCCAGCAGTACCCTAGCGGGGGGGCCCGGGGAGCTGTTTTTT. This codes for CASSTLAGGPGELFF. The genes are TRBV7-8 and TRBJ2-2; 12 bases agree with TRBD2. Per the germline V gene, CDR1 is SGHVS and CDR2 is FQNEAQ. The CDR3 is 15 amino acids. The V segment lost 6 bases and the J segment 6 bases; nucleotides outside the gene matches: 5.